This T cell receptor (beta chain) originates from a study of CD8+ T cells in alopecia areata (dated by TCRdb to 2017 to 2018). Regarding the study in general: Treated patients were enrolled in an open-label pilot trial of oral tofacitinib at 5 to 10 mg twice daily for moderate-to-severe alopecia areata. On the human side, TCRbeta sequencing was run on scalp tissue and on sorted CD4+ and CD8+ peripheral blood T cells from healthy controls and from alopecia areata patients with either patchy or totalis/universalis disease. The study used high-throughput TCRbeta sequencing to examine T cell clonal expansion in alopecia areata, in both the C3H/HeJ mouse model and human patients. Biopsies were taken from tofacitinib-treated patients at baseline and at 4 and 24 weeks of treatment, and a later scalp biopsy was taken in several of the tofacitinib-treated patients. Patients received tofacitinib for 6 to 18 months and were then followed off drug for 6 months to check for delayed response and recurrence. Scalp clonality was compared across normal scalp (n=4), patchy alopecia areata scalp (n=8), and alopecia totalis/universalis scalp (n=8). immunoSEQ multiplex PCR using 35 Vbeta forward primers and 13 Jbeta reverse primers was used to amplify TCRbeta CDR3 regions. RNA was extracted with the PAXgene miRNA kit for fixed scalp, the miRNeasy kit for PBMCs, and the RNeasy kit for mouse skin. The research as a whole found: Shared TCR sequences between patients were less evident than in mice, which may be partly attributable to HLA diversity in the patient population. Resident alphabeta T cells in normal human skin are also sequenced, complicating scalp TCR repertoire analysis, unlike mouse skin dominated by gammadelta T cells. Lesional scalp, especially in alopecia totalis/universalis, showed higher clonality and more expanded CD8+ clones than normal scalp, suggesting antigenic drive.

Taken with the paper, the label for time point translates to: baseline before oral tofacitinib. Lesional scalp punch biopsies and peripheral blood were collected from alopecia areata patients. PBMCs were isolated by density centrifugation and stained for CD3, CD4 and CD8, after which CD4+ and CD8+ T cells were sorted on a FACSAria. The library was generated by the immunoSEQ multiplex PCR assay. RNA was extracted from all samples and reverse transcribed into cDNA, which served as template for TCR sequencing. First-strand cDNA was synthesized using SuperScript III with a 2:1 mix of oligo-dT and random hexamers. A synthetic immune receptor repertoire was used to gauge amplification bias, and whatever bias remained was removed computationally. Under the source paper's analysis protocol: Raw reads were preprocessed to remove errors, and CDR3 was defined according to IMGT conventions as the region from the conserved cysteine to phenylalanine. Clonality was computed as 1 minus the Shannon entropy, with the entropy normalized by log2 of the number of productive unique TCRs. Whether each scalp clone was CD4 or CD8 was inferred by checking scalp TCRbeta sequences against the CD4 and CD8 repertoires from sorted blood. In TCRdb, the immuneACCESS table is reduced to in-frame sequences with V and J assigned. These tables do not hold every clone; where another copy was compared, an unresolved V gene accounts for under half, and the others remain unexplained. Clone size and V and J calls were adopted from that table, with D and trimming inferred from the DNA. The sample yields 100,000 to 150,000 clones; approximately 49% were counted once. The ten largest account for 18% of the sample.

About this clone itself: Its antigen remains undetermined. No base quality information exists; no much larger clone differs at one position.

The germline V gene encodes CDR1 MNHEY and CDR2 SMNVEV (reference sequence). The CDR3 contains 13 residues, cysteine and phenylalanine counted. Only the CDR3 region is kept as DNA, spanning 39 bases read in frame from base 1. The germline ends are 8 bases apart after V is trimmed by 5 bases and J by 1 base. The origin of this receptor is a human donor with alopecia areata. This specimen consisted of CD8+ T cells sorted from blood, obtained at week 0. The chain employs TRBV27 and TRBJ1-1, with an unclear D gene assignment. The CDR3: CASSILSNTEAFF. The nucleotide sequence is TGTGCCAGCAGTATACTCTCGAACACTGAAGCTTTCTTT.